This T cell receptor beta chain was captured in a study of T cell responses to AZD1222 COVID-19 vaccine. Clones were read by immunoSEQ multiplex PCR, and TCRdb kept only the in-frame ones, dropping some. In the table there are under 150,000 clones, 85% to 95% of which are singletons. V was shortened by 9 bases and J by 2 bases, with 21 bases between the two germline ends. CDR1 and CDR2 from the germline V gene are SGHNT and YYREEE (reference sequence). The CDR3 loop spans 16 amino acids. The chain recombines TRBV5-4 with TRBJ2-1, with a tentative D call TRBD2 (5 bases). The source is an adult in good health. Source: peripheral blood, taken on day 0 of AZD1222 vaccination. The CDR3 sequence: CATLPTGPGTYNEQFF. CDR3 DNA: TGTGCCACCTTACCGACGGGTCCGGGGACCTACAATGAGCAGTTCTTC.